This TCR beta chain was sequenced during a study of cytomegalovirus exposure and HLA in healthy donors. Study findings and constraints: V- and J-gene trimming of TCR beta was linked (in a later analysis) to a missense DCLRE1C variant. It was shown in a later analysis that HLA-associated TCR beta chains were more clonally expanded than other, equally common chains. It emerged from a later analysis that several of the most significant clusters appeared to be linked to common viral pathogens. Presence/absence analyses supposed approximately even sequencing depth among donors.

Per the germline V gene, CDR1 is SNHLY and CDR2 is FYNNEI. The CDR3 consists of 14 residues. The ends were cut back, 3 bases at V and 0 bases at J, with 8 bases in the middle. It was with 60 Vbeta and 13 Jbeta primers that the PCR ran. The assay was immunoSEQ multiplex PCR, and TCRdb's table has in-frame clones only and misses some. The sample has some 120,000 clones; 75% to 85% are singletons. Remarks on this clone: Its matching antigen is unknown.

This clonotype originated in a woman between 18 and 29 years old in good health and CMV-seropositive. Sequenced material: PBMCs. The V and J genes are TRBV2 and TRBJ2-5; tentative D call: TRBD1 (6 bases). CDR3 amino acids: CASSDYRDQETQYF. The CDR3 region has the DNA TGTGCCAGCAGTGACTACAGGGACCAAGAGACCCAGTACTTC.